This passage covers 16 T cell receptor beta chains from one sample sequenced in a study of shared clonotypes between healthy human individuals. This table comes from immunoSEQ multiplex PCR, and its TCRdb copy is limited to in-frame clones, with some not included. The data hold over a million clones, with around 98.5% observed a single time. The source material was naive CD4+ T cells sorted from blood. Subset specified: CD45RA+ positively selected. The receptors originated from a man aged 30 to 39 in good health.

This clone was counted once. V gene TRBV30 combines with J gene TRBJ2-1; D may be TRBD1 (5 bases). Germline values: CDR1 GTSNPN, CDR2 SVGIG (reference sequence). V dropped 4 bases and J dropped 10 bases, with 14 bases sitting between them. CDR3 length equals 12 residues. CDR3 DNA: TGTGCCTGGACGTATCAGGGTTACGAGCAGTTCTTC. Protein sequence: CAWTYQGYEQFF.

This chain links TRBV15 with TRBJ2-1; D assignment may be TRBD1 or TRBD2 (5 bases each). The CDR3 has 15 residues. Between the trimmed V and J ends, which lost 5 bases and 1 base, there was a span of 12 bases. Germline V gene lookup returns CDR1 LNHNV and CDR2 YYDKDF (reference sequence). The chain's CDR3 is CATSGRDRSYNEQFF. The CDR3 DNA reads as TGTGCCACCAGCGGCAGGGACCGATCCTACAATGAGCAGTTCTTC.

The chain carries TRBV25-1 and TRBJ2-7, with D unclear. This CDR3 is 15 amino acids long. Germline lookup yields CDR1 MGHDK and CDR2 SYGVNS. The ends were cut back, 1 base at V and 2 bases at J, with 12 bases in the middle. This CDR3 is CASSESDSPAYEQYF. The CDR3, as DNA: TGTGCCAGCAGTGAATCAGACTCTCCGGCCTACGAGCAGTACTTC.

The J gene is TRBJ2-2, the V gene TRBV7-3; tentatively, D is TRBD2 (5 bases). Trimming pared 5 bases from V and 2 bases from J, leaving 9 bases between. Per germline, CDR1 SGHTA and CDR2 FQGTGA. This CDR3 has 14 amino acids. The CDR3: CASSRGLNTGELFF. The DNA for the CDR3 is TGTGCCAGCAGCAGAGGACTCAACACCGGGGAGCTGTTTTTT.

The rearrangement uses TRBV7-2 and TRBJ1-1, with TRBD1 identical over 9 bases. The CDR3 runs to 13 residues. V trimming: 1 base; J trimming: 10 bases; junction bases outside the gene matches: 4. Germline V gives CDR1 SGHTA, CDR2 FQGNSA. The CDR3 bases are TGTGCCAGCAGCTTAGAAGGGGGACAGGGAGCTTTCTTT. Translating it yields CASSLEGGQGAFF.

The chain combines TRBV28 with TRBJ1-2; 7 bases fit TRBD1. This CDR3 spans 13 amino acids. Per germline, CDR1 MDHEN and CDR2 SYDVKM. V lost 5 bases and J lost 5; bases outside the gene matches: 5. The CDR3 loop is CASSTTGPYGYTF. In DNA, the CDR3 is TGTGCCAGCAGTACGACAGGGCCTTATGGCTACACCTTC.

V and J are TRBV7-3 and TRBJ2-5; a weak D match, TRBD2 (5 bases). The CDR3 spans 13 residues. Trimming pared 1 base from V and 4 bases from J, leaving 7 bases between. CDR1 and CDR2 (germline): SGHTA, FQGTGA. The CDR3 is CASSLRETETQYF. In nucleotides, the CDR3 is TGTGCCAGCAGCTTAAGGGAGACAGAGACCCAGTACTTC.

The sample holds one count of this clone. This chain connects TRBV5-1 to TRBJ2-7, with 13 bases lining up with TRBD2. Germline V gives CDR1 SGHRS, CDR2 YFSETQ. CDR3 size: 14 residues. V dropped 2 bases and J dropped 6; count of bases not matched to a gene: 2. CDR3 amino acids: CASSFWTSGGEQYF. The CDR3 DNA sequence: TGCGCCAGCAGCTTTTGGACTAGCGGGGGCGAGCAGTACTTC.

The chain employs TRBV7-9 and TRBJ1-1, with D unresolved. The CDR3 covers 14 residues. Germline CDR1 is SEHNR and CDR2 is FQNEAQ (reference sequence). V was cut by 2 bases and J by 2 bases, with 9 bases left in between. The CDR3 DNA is TGTGCCAGCAGCTTAAAATCGATCAACACTGAAGCTTTCTTT. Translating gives CASSLKSINTEAFF.

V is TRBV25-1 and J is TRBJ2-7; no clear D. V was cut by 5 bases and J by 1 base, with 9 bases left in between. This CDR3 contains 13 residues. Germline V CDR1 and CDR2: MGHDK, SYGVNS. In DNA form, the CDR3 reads TGTGCCAGCAGTCGGGCAGGATCCTACGAGCAGTACTTC. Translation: CASSRAGSYEQYF.

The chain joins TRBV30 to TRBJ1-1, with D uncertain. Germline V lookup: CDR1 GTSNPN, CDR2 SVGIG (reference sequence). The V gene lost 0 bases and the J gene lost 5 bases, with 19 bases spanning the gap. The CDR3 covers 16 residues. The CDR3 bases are TGTGCCTGGAGTGTACGAATAGGAATCGGTAATACTGAAGCTTTCTTT. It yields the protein CAWSVRIGIGNTEAFF.

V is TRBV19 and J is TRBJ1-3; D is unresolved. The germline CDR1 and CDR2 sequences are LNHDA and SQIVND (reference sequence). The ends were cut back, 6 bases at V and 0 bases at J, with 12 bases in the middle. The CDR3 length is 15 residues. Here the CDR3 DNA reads TGTGCCAGTAGAAAGAACCCCGCCTCTGGAAACACCATATATTTT. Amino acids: CASRKNPASGNTIYF.

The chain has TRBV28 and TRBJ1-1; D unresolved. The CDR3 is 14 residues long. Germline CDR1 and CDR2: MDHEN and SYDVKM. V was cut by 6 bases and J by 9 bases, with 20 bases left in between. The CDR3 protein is CASSVGEGPLKAFF. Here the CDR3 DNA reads TGTGCCAGCAGCGTTGGAGAAGGCCCCCTTAAAGCTTTCTTT.

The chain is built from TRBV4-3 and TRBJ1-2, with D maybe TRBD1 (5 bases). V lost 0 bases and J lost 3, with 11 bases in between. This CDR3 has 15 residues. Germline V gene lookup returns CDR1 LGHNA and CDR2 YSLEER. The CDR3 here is CASSQERRGDYGYTF. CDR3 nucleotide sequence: TGCGCCAGCAGCCAAGAGCGACGGGGCGACTATGGCTACACCTTC.

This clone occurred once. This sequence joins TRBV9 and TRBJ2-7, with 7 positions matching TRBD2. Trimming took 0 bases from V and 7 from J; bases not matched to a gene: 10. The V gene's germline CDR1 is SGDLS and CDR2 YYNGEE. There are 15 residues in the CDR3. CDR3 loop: CASSVEVGGFGEQYF. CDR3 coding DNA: TGTGCCAGCAGCGTAGAGGTGGGAGGGTTTGGAGAGCAGTACTTC.

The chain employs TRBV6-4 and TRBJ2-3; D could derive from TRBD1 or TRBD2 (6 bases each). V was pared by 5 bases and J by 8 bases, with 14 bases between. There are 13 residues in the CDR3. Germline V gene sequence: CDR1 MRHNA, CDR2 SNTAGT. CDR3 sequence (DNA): TGTGCCAGCAGTCCGGGGGCCCTTGGTACGCAGTATTTT. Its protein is CASSPGALGTQYF.